This entry features one T cell receptor (beta chain) sequence. What it binds is not known. The source of the sample is a study of cytomegalovirus exposure and HLA in healthy donors. In the study overall: Ancestry clustering placed around four fifths of approximately 370 genotyped donors in the Caucasian-associated cluster. Study outcomes and limitations: A missense variant in DCLRE1C was later tied to TCR beta V- and J-gene trimming.

The PCR ran on 60 Vbeta and 13 Jbeta primers. In the authors' workflow: It was a later analysis that counted tens of millions of unique TCR beta chains, of which about 10 million were shared. Generated by immunoSEQ multiplex PCR, the TCRdb table keeps only in-frame clones and is missing some. V, J and clone size reflect that table, while D and trimming were determined from the DNA. This table has around 190,000 clones, 65% to 80% appearing once. Trimming took off 0 bases at V and 5 bases at J, with 14 bases between the two ends. The CDR3 has 15 residues. In germline, CDR1 is SGHRS, CDR2 YFSETQ. This sequence was found in a woman in her 40s in good health and CMV-seronegative. The sample comprised PBMCs. The genes are TRBV5-1 and TRBJ1-1; D unresolved. CDR3 DNA: TGCGCCAGCAGCTTGGAGATAGACCGGGTAACTGAAGCTTTCTTT. Translating gives CASSLEIDRVTEAFF. Drawing the rest from reference TRBV5-1 and TRBJ1-1, the complete variable domain is KAGVTQTPRYLIKTRGQQVTLSCSPISGHRSVSWYQQTPGQGLQFLFEYFSETQRNKGNFPGRFSGRQFSNSRSEMNVSTLELGDSALYLCASSLEIDRVTEAFFGQGTRLTVV.